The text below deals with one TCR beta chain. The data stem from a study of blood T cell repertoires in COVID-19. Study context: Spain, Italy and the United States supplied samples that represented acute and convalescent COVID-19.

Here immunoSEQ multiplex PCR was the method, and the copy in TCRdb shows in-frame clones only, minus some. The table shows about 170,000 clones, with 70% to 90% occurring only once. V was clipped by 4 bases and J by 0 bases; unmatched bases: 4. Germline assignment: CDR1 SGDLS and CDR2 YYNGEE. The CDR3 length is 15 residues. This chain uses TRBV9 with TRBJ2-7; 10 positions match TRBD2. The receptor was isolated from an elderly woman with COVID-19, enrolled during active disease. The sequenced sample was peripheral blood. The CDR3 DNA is TGTGCCAGCAGCCCACTAGCGGGGACCTCCTACGAGCAGTACTTC. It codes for CASSPLAGTSYEQYF.